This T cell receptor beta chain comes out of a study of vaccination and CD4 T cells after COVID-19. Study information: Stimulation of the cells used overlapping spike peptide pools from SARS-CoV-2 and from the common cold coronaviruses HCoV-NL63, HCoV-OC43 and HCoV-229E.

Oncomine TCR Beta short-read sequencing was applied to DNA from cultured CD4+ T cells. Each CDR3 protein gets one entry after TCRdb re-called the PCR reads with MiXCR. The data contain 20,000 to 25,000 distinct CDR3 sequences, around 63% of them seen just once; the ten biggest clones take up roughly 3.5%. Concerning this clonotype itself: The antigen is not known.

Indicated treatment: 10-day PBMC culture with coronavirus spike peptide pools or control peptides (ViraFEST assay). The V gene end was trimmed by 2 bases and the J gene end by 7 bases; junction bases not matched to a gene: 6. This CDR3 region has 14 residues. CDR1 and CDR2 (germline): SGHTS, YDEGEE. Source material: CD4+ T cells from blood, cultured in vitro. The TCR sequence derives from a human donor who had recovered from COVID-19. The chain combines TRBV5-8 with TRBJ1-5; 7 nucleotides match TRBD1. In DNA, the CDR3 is TGTGCCAGCAGCTTCAGGGGGAGAGGGCAGCCCCAGCATTTT. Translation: CASSFRGRGQPQHF.